The 30 T cell receptor beta chains below were found in one sample sequenced in a study of T cell responses to AZD1222 COVID-19 vaccine. Repertoires were generated with immunoSEQ multiplex PCR, while TCRdb's copy carries only in-frame clones and drops some. Of under 130,000 clones in the sample, 89% were seen once. The source material was peripheral blood, sampled 28 days after the second AZD1222 dose. The source of these receptors is an adult who received the AZD1222 COVID-19 vaccine.

The V and J genes are TRBV27 and TRBJ2-5; D is unresolved. V was shortened by 3 bases and J by 6 bases, with 26 bases between the two germline ends. The CDR3 runs 18 residues. The germline gives CDR1 MNHEY, CDR2 SMNVEV (reference sequence). CDR3 sequence (DNA): TGTGCCAGCAGTTTCTCCCCTAGGGTTCGGAACCTTGTAAAGACCCAGTACTTC. This encodes CASSFSPRVRNLVKTQYF.

The rearrangement uses TRBV30 and TRBJ1-5; tentative D call: TRBD1 (6 bases). V lost 0 bases to trimming and J lost 6 bases, with 12 bases between them. This CDR3 is built from 14 residues. CDR1 and CDR2 (germline): GTSNPN, SVGIG (reference sequence). DNA for the CDR3: TGTGCCTGGAGTGTGGGGCAGGGGAGTCAGCCCCAGCATTTT. It encodes CAWSVGQGSQPQHF. The variable domain in full, completed from reference TRBV30 and TRBJ1-5, reads SQTIHQWPATLVQPVGSPLSLECTVEGTSNPNLYWYRQAAGRGLQLLFYSVGIGQISSEVPQNLSASRPQDRQFILSSKKLLLSDSGFYLCAWSVGQGSQPQHFGDGTRLSIL.

The J gene is TRBJ2-1, the V gene TRBV3-1 (or the pseudogene TRBV3-2); 7 positions match TRBD2. The CDR3 consists of 17 residues. Germline values: CDR1 LGHDT, CDR2 YNNKEL (reference sequence). J was trimmed by 0 bases and V by 4 bases; bases with no gene match: 9. CDR3 sequence reads: CASSRLSSGSSYNEQFF. The CDR3 DNA sequence: TGTGCCAGCAGCCGCCTCTCTAGCGGCAGCTCCTACAATGAGCAGTTCTTC.

The chain recombines TRBV10-1 with TRBJ2-1; 10 bases line up with TRBD2. Per germline, CDR1 WNHNN and CDR2 SYGVQD (reference sequence). The trim removed 4 bases at V and 8 bases at J, leaving 5 bases unmatched. This CDR3 has 14 amino acids. CDR3 sequence (DNA): TGCGCCAGCAGTGCGAGCGGGAGGGCCCATGAGCAGTTCTTC. It specifies CASSASGRAHEQFF.

This chain links TRBV19 with TRBJ1-1; 10 bases align to TRBD1. CDR1 and CDR2 (germline): LNHDA, SQIVND (reference sequence). V was clipped by 3 bases and J by 11 bases; unmatched bases: 12. This CDR3 is built from 15 residues. CDR3 sequence: CASSMGTGAPGAAFF. In nucleotides, the CDR3 is TGTGCCAGTAGTATGGGGACAGGGGCCCCAGGGGCGGCTTTCTTT.

The J gene is TRBJ2-2, the V gene TRBV6-5, with no clear D. The CDR3 has 14 residues. Germline CDR1 and CDR2: MNHEY and SVGAGI. V was pared by 6 bases and J by 0 bases, with 8 bases between. In nucleotides, the CDR3 is TGTGCCAGCAGGTTAAACTCGAACACCGGGGAGCTGTTTTTT. Protein sequence: CASRLNSNTGELFF.

The chain is built from TRBV19 and TRBJ2-2, with 7 bases lining up with TRBD2. The ends lost 4 bases at V and 4 bases at J; junction bases unmatched: 3. This CDR3 contains 14 residues. Germline loops: CDR1 LNHDA, CDR2 SQIVND (reference sequence). The CDR3 nucleotides read TGTGCCAGTAGTAGCGGGAGTGGCACCGGGGAGCTGTTTTTT. It translates to CASSSGSGTGELFF.

The chain is built from TRBV28 and TRBJ2-3; 11 positions match TRBD2. V was pared by 5 bases and J by 7 bases, with 8 bases of the junction left unmatched. Germline V gene data show CDR1 as MDHEN and CDR2 as SYDVKM. CDR3 length: 15 amino acids. The CDR3 here is CASSPGLAAQNTQYF. The CDR3 bases are TGTGCCAGCAGTCCGGGACTAGCGGCTCAAAATACGCAGTATTTT. Using reference TRBV28 and TRBJ2-3 for the parts outside the CDR3, the full variable domain is DVKVTQSSRYLVKRTGEKVFLECVQDMDHENMFWYRQDPGLGLRLIYFSYDVKMKEKGDIPEGYSVSREKKERFSLILESASTNQTSMYLCASSPGLAAQNTQYFGPGTRLTVL.

The CDR3 loop reads CASSTPPHYGYTF. The CDR3 nucleotides read TGCGCCAGCAGCACCCCCCCCCACTATGGCTACACCTTC. V and J are TRBV5-1 and TRBJ1-2; no reliable D call. Germline CDR1 SGHRS, CDR2 YFSETQ. V lost 4 bases and J lost 3, with 10 bases in between. The length of the CDR3 is 13 residues. Full variable domain (outside the CDR3, taken from reference TRBV5-1 and TRBJ1-2): KAGVTQTPRYLIKTRGQQVTLSCSPISGHRSVSWYQQTPGQGLQFLFEYFSETQRNKGNFPGRFSGRQFSNSRSEMNVSTLELGDSALYLCASSTPPHYGYTFGSGTRLTVV.

This sequence joins TRBV6-5 and TRBJ1-6, with TRBD1 as a possible D gene (5 bases). Looked up from germline, CDR1 is MNHEY and CDR2 is SVGAGI. CDR3 length: 15 residues. Trimming shortened V by 5 bases and J by 8 bases, and 16 bases separated the two germline ends. The CDR3: CASSRPGPLHSPLHF. The CDR3 nucleotides read TGTGCCAGCAGTCGTCCGGGGCCTCTTCATTCACCCCTCCACTTT.

The J gene is TRBJ2-7, the V gene TRBV9; no clear D. Germline-derived CDR1 and CDR2 are SGDLS and YYNGEE. Trimming left V 1 base short and J 0 bases short, with 8 bases between. CDR3 length: 14 amino acids. The CDR3 coding sequence is TGTGCCAGCAGCGTATTGTCGAGCTCCTACGAGCAGTACTTC. Its protein product is CASSVLSSSYEQYF.

The chain recombines TRBV7-8 with TRBJ1-2; D gene uncertain. The V end was cut by 5 bases, the J end by 5 bases, with 18 bases between. This CDR3 is built from 15 residues. Germline V gene sequence: CDR1 SGHVS, CDR2 FQNEAQ. CDR3 loop: CASSQPGGIAYGYTF. In DNA, the CDR3 is TGTGCCAGCAGCCAACCTGGAGGGATAGCTTATGGCTACACCTTC. Full variable domain (outside the CDR3, taken from reference TRBV7-8 and TRBJ1-2): GAGVSQSPRYKVAKRGQDVALRCDPISGHVSLFWYQQALGQGPEFLTYFQNEAQLDKSGLPSDRFFAERPEGSVSTLKIQRTQQEDSAVYLCASSQPGGIAYGYTFGSGTRLTVV.

This chain joins TRBV24-1 and TRBJ2-7; D is ambiguous. Germline values: CDR1 KGHDR, CDR2 SFDVKD. Deletions cut 3 bases from V and 6 bases from J, with 11 bases between. This CDR3 is 13 amino acids long. Here the CDR3 reads CATSDPSLREQYF. Here the CDR3 DNA reads TGTGCCACCAGTGATCCCAGTCTACGCGAGCAGTACTTC.

The V call is TRBV5-1, the J call TRBJ2-4; 8 positions agree with TRBD1. Per the germline V gene, CDR1 is SGHRS and CDR2 is YFSETQ. The CDR3 consists of 15 residues. J gave up 8 bases and V 0 bases, and 7 bases lay outside the gene matches. CDR3 protein: CASSLAGQGSDIQYF. Here the CDR3 DNA reads TGCGCCAGCAGCTTGGCCGGACAGGGATCGGACATTCAGTACTTC.

The rearrangement joins TRBV2 to TRBJ1-4, with D maybe TRBD1 (6 bases). The CDR3 has 13 residues. V shed 7 bases and J shed 8 bases, with 14 bases lying between them. Germline V gene sequence: CDR1 SNHLY, CDR2 FYNNEI. The CDR3 loop reads CASKGVSREKLFF. CDR3 DNA: TGTGCCAGCAAGGGGGTTTCTCGGGAAAAACTGTTTTTT.

The chain is built from TRBV9 and TRBJ1-5; D is unresolved. The CDR3 totals 13 residues. V lost 4 bases, J lost 3 bases, and 8 bases lay in between. The germline V gene has CDR1 SGDLS and CDR2 YYNGEE. The CDR3, as DNA: TGTGCCAGCAGCCTTCAAACCAATCAGCCCCAGCATTTT. Encoded protein: CASSLQTNQPQHF.

The chain carries TRBV7-3 and TRBJ2-2, with TRBD1 matching over 8 bases. The CDR3 contains 17 residues. Germline lookup yields CDR1 SGHTA and CDR2 FQGTGA. With V trimmed by 0 bases and J by 1 base, 4 bases remained unmatched. CDR3 residues: CASSLTGDRGNTGELFF. The CDR3 DNA reads as TGTGCCAGCAGCTTAACGGGAGACAGGGGGAACACCGGGGAGCTGTTTTTT.

The chain couples TRBV21-1 to TRBJ2-3. TRBV21-1 constitutes a pseudogene. The CDR3 loop spans 19 amino acids. This CDR3 is CASSKAPTRTRLVRDTQYF. DNA for the CDR3: TGTGCCAGCAGCAAAGCACCTACCCGTACCCGATTGGTAAGGGATACGCAGTATTTT.

This CDR3 is CASRLGLGTDTQYF. In DNA, the CDR3 is TGTGCCAGCAGACTAGGTCTGGGGACAGATACGCAGTATTTT. V usage is TRBV2 and J usage is TRBJ2-3, with D perhaps matching TRBD2 (5 bases). The V gene's germline CDR1 is SNHLY and CDR2 FYNNEI. This CDR3 has 14 amino acids. Trimming removed 6 bases from V and 3 bases from J, with 13 bases in between.

The chain joins TRBV6-5 to TRBJ1-2, with 7 nucleotides matching TRBD1. The junction had 0 bases not matched to a gene; V was cut back by 6 bases and J by 2 bases. This CDR3 comprises 12 residues. CDR1 MNHEY and CDR2 SVGAGI come from the germline V gene. The CDR3 coding sequence is TGTGCCAGCAGGGACAGGAACTATGGCTACACCTTC. Amino acids: CASRDRNYGYTF.

This chain connects TRBV28 to TRBJ1-4, with D possibly matching TRBD1 (5 bases). The CDR3 is 14 amino acids. The V and J ends lost 5 bases and 8 bases respectively, with 15 bases between them. Germline V gives CDR1 MDHEN, CDR2 SYDVKM. The DNA for the CDR3 is TGTGCCAGCAGTAAGGGCCCCTGGGGCGAAAAACTGTTTTTT. Protein product: CASSKGPWGEKLFF.

The genes are TRBV30 and TRBJ1-2; D is undetermined. Between the trimmed V and J ends, which lost 0 bases and 0 bases, there was a span of 11 bases. Germline-derived CDR1 and CDR2 are GTSNPN and SVGIG (reference sequence). This CDR3 has 15 residues. The CDR3: CAWSVLGPSNYGYTF. The DNA of the CDR3 is TGTGCCTGGAGTGTACTTGGGCCCTCTAACTATGGCTACACCTTC.

The chain employs TRBV28 and TRBJ2-1; D not resolved. The length of the CDR3 is 11 residues. Germline assignment: CDR1 MDHEN and CDR2 SYDVKM. V shed 1 base and J shed 9 bases, with 4 bases lying between them. The CDR3 coding sequence is TGTGCCAGCAGTTTATTGGGTGAGCAGTTCTTC. The encoded protein is CASSLLGEQFF.

The chain carries TRBV18 and TRBJ2-3; 9 bases match TRBD2. Germline V gene lookup returns CDR1 KGHSH and CDR2 LQKENI. The CDR3 loop spans 17 amino acids. J was trimmed by 2 bases and V by 0 bases; bases with no gene match: 6. The CDR3, as DNA: TGTGCCAGCTCACCACCTAGCGGGAGAGGGAACACAGATACGCAGTATTTT. Translating it yields CASSPPSGRGNTDTQYF.

The genes are TRBV19 and TRBJ2-7; TRBD2 agrees at 10 bases. The CDR3 consists of 15 residues. The germline V gene has CDR1 LNHDA and CDR2 SQIVND (reference sequence). Trimming took 3 bases from V and 2 from J; bases not matched to a gene: 4. The CDR3 loop reads CASSISAGGTYEQYF. CDR3 coding DNA: TGTGCCAGTAGTATCTCAGCGGGAGGGACCTACGAGCAGTACTTC.

This chain uses TRBV12-3 or TRBV12-4 with TRBJ1-1; no reliable D call. V lost 2 bases, J lost 9 bases, and 10 bases lay in between. CDR3 length: 12 residues. CDR3 DNA sequence: TGTGCCAGCAGTTTAACAGCTCGTAAAGCTTTCTTT. It yields the protein CASSLTARKAFF.

The V call is TRBV30, the J call TRBJ2-3, with D unclear. V lost 0 bases, J lost 5 bases, and 3 bases lay in between. Germline-derived CDR1 and CDR2 are GTSNPN and SVGIG (reference sequence). CDR3 length: 11 residues. As DNA, the CDR3 is TGTGCCTGGAGTGTTGGAGATACGCAGTATTTT. It is translated as CAWSVGDTQYF.

V gene TRBV7-6 combines with J gene TRBJ1-1, with D perhaps matching TRBD1 (6 bases). Trimming pared 5 bases from V and 0 bases from J, leaving 16 bases between. The CDR3 runs to 16 residues. In germline, CDR1 is SGHVS, CDR2 FNYEAQ. In DNA form, the CDR3 reads TGTGCCAGCAGCCGCGGACAGAACATTATGAACACTGAAGCTTTCTTT. The encoded protein is CASSRGQNIMNTEAFF.

The sample holds a few counts of this clone. This rearrangement joins TRBV7-3 to TRBJ2-2, with D perhaps matching TRBD1 or TRBD2 (5 bases each). The CDR3 has 16 amino acids. Germline CDR1 SGHTA, CDR2 FQGTGA. Deletions cut 5 bases from V and 5 bases from J, with 18 bases between. CDR3 in amino acids: CASSPSGPLRTGELFF. In nucleotides, the CDR3 is TGTGCCAGCAGCCCCTCGGGACCCTTGAGGACCGGGGAGCTGTTTTTT.

The chain has TRBV23-1 and TRBJ2-3, with 7 bases that match TRBD2. TRBV23-1 is an ORF for which the function is uncertain. The CDR3 spans 20 residues. Unmatched junction bases numbered 23, after V lost 4 bases and J lost 4 bases. CDR3 nucleotide sequence: TGCGCCAGCAGTCTTTATGGGGGGGTGAAAGCGGGAAGGGTGGCAGATACGCAGTATTTT. This codes for CASSLYGGVKAGRVADTQYF.